This T cell receptor (beta chain) was sequenced in a study of blood T cell repertoires in COVID-19. Across the study: Material from acute and convalescent COVID-19 was sourced from the United States, Italy and Spain. Sources were T cells, B-cell-depleted T cells, or PBMCs; the material itself was cDNA or gDNA.

The authors' processing: For nucleated cells, counts were estimated from reference gene primer amplification. TCRdb keeps only in-frame clones here, not all; method: immunoSEQ multiplex PCR. D and trimming were read from the DNA, whereas the V and J calls and clone size are those reported in that table. The data show under 65,000 clones, 70% to 90% seen once. One Seattle source followed patients from active infection through their disease course. This clonotype was obtained from a man between 60 and 75 years old with COVID-19, enrolled during active disease. Sequencing was performed on peripheral blood.

CDR3 amino acids: CATSDSAESSYNEQFF. CDR3 nucleotides: TGTGCCACCAGTGATTCCGCGGAAAGCTCCTACAATGAGCAGTTCTTC. The V call is TRBV24-1, the J call TRBJ2-1; D is undetermined. Per germline, CDR1 KGHDR and CDR2 SFDVKD. V was cut by 2 bases and J by 0 bases, with 10 bases left in between. This CDR3 has 16 amino acids.